What follows is one T cell receptor (beta chain) and its context. What this receptor recognizes is not known. Qualities for individual bases were not recorded, and no much larger clone is one base off. This sample stems from a study of cytomegalovirus exposure and HLA in healthy donors (dated by TCRdb to 2015 to 2018). Broadly, across the study: According to an earlier analysis of 587 of the donors, 150 million to 200 million T cells yielded approximately 120 million unique TCR beta sequences and about 300 Gb of sequence data. An early release covering over 500 HLA-typed donors comprised roughly 300 gigabases of sequencing data and around 86 million unique TCR sequences. Among the roughly 380 genotyped donors, approximately 81% belonged to the genetic ancestry cluster associated with self-reported Caucasian donors. The aim of the study was to test whether cataloging public T cell receptors could identify signatures of past pathogen exposure. The study used immunosequencing to profile the T cell repertoires of 670 or so subjects and linked those repertoires to cytomegalovirus serostatus. In addition to the first cohort of approximately 670 subjects, a separate validation cohort of 120 different subjects was used. The study combined high-throughput TCR immunosequencing, statistical association of individual TCRs with disease status, and machine learning to predict cytomegalovirus infection status. To study patterns of TCR occurrence, a later analysis re-analyzed previously published TCR beta repertoires from hundreds of donors and added high-resolution HLA genotyping. Rather than drawing on any new phenotypic data, the later analysis identified candidate immune exposures from TCR beta sequences and the way those sequences occurred across donors. To decide whether each TCR beta V gene segment behaved as functional or pseudogenic, an earlier analysis of fewer than 750 of the donors relied on high-throughput TCR beta sequencing. Alongside the repertoire data, information on donor age, sex, ethnicity and CMV serostatus was compiled. A later genetic analysis took genome-wide SNP genotypes for about 60% of the roughly 670 donors and used that subset as a discovery cohort. Every repertoire in the discovery cohort had been generated on one and the same sequencing platform. HLA typing included class I and class II loci at four-digit resolution. Typing coverage varied by locus: roughly 629-630 donors for A, B, C, DRB1 and DQB1; approximately 500 for DQA1; some 610 for DPA1; approximately 490 for DPB1. Because of strong linkage in the cohort, 4 to 6 DR-DQ haplotypes were treated as single units for association and clustering. On average, roughly 250,000 unique TCR beta nucleotide sequences were sequenced per donor among about 400 genotyped donors of the cohort, with roughly 18% of those sequences being non-productive. The full study reports these points: A group of highly shared sequence variants was considered likely to be a technical artifact of the sequencing pipeline. A later genetic analysis reported fewer N-insertions in productive TCRs among donors in an Asian-associated ancestry cluster than the approximately 700-donor mean. When HLA alleles, especially DR and DQ, strongly co-occurred, attributing TCR associations to individual alleles was difficult. Most TCR sequences were observed very rarely across donors, whereas some public TCRs were present in many individuals. This cohort had only TCR beta chains sequenced, and the lack of alpha or paired-chain data limited which features could be detected. Because counts were too low, about 18 rarely observed V segments, including chromosome 9 orphons, were excluded from the earlier analysis of several hundred of the donors. The classifier was reported to diagnose cytomegalovirus status with high specificity and sensitivity in both the original and validation cohorts. The only immune exposure information available for the cohort was CMV serostatus. An earlier analysis of around 540 of the donors showed that most TCR beta V segments appeared in productive rearrangements either about 87% or about 30% of the time, which broadly matched IMGT annotations. Sequencing depth was assumed to be roughly uniform across donors in the presence/absence analyses, though that assumption may not hold. A later analysis found that TCR association rates varied across HLA loci, with DRB1 alleles showing the most associated TCRs and HLA-C alleles the fewest. Several of the top co-occurrence clusters appeared to be linked to parvovirus B19, influenza, CMV and Epstein-Barr virus, according to a later analysis. A further reported finding was that TCR beta sequences accurately predicted the HLA-A and HLA-B alleles for most subjects in the first cohort. A few of the identified cytomegalovirus-associated TCR beta chains were confirmed in vitro to be specific for cytomegalovirus antigens. In the study, around 150 TCR beta chains were listed as associated with cytomegalovirus. The 87-base-pair reads could not distinguish some IMGT-functional V segments, including TRBV6-2 and TRBV6-3, so those segments were excluded. Most CMV-associated TCR beta chains appeared to be HLA-restricted in a later analysis, and the HLA associations seemed to be driven largely by CMV exposure. In a later analysis, HLA-associated TCR beta chains were found to be more clonally expanded and to have lower generation probabilities than equally common non-associated chains. HLA typing was unavailable for some donors at each locus, so association tests used only the typed subset. V-gene and J-gene trimming of TCR beta chains was associated with a missense DCLRE1C variant in a later genetic analysis, and the association was replicated in an independent cohort. A later analysis associated around 16,000 TCR beta sequences with specific HLA alleles at a false discovery rate of 0.05. The authors suggested that the approach could potentially be extended to other disease states and immunological phenotypes. Correlated functional status among segregating V segments might be attributable to linkage disequilibrium, but an unknown experimental factor could not be ruled out.

Receptors were amplified or captured by the immunoSEQ multiplex PCR assay. For the multiplex PCR, a mixture combining 60 forward primers for TCR Vbeta segments and 13 reverse primers for TCR Jbeta segments was used. The CDR3 region of rearranged TCR beta genes was amplified from genomic DNA by a multiplex PCR assay. The amplified TCR beta libraries were sequenced on the Illumina HiSeq System as 87-base-pair reads. The original methods were these. In a later analysis, around 80 million unique TCR beta chains were counted across the 500 to 850 repertoires, and approximately 11 million of these chains were shared by at least two donors. Raw reads were error-corrected and collapsed into unique sequences with a nearest-neighbor algorithm that merged closely related sequences to remove PCR and sequencing errors. V, D and J gene segments were assigned by aligning CDR3 sequences to IMGT reference sequences. For a sequence to be retained, at least a six-nucleotide match to both a V gene segment and a J gene segment was required. A rearrangement counted as productive if the CDR3 had no stop codons and remained in frame with V and J, and every other rearrangement counted as non-productive. Following IMGT convention, CDR3 was defined as the stretch from the second conserved V-encoded cysteine to the conserved J-encoded phenylalanine. In an earlier analysis of around 540 of the donors, sequences lacking an unambiguous match to a single V gene segment were excluded. In an earlier analysis of roughly 500 of the donors, V segments were called functional above 56.7% productive rearrangements and were called segregating when the between-donor standard deviation exceeded 5%. To diagnose cytomegalovirus status from the catalog of TCR beta chain sequences, a statistical classification framework was built. In a later analysis, V and J genes were assigned by comparing TCR nucleotide sequences against IMGT/GENE-DB human TR gene sequences. A later analysis assigned CDR3 sequences and most-parsimonious VDJ recombination scenarios with the TCRdist pipeline. In a later analysis, every TCR beta chain was defined by the combination of its CDR3 amino acid sequence and its V-gene family, and reads without a unique V-gene family were dropped. In a later analysis, some 600 highly shared, low-generation-probability nucleotide sequences were removed to address suspected cross-contamination and a sequencing artifact. In a later analysis, a clonal expansion index was calculated for each public chain from normalized within-repertoire ranks of inferred template counts. Generation probabilities in a later analysis came from a VDJ recombination model fitted to out-of-frame rearrangements, and those results were checked against IGoR. In a later analysis, TCR-TCR, TCR-HLA and TCR-CMV co-occurrence was scored with hypergeometric tests, and a repertoire-size bias correction was applied to TCR pairs. To estimate false discovery rates, a later analysis permuted the HLA or CMV assignments 20 times. In a later analysis, co-occurring TCRs were grouped with DBSCAN, and TCRdist sequence similarity was added when clustering was performed within HLA-allele-positive subsets. Co-occurrence clustering excluded repertoires with fewer than 30,000 or more than 120,000 public chains, plus five with anomalous nucleotide sharing. In TCRdb, the immuneACCESS table is reduced to in-frame sequences with V and J assigned. These tables do not hold every clone; where another copy was compared, an unresolved V gene accounts for under half, and the others remain unexplained. The DNA was the basis for D and trimming; V, J and clone size are from that table. The sample yields 130,000 to 150,000 clones; approximately 74% were counted once. The leading ten clones occupy approximately 4.3% of the sample.

The cohort was made up of roughly 670 healthy bone marrow donors. At the time of sampling, every cohort member was nominally healthy, though immune exposures that went unrecorded were likely present. The donor was CMV seropositive and was included in the group of 250 to 300 seropositive cohort members. Each donor provided a peripheral blood sample, and peripheral blood mononuclear cells were used for TCR beta sequencing. The Qiagen DNeasy Blood Extraction Kit was used to extract genomic DNA from the blood cell samples. The CDR3 runs 12 residues from the cysteine to the phenylalanine. Kept here is only the CDR3 DNA, which spans 36 bases and is read in frame from base 1. V drops 7 bases and J drops 6 bases, leaving 13 bases in between. CDR1 and CDR2, per the germline V gene, are SNHLY and FYNNEI.

Material for sequencing was PBMCs. The receptor was isolated from a young man in good health and CMV-seropositive. The sequence links TRBV2 to TRBJ2-7, with a tentative D gene TRBD2 over 5 matching bases. The CDR3 amino acid sequence is: CASNPLVAEQYF. The nucleotide sequence is TGTGCCAGCAACCCACTAGTTGCCGAGCAGTACTTC.